What follows describes a single TCR beta chain. There is no known antigen for this receptor. Base quality data are lacking; no much larger clone is found one base away. This sample is part of a study of T cells in Graves' hyperthyroidism and ophthalmopathy (dated by TCRdb to between 2018 and 2020). About the study as a whole: Peripheral blood was sampled at the time of initial diagnosis, prior to any treatment. In addition, the study compared T-cell repertoires in thyroid tissue and in blood from several Graves' hyperthyroidism patients. Once sampling was done, hyperthyroidism patients were given methimazole at a starting dose of 30 mg daily, whereas ophthalmopathy patients were given high-dose intravenous methylprednisolone. The paper describes TCR Vbeta CDR3 sequencing of 140 or so peripheral blood samples, made up of under 50 ophthalmopathy patients, some 76 hyperthyroidism patients and 17 progressor patients. To identify distinguishing TCR V-J signatures, a discovery cohort of 90 to 100 patients was used, comprising some 45 with Graves' ophthalmopathy and 57 with stable Graves' hyperthyroidism. The 75 to 100 discovery patients were divided at random into training and test sets in a 7:3 ratio. Prospective prediction of ophthalmopathy was tested in an independent validation cohort consisting of 18 to 20 hyperthyroidism patients and over 15 patients who later progressed to ophthalmopathy. The study at large found these results: Most expanded thyroid clonotypes (frequency above 0.001) were also detected in blood, a finding suggesting that blood repertoires may reflect thyroid immune responses. In validation, the model predicted progression to ophthalmopathy a median of around six months before onset, with about 64% sensitivity and more than 72% specificity. No statistical method was used to set the sample size in advance, and investigators knew the group allocation. In cross-validation, a model built on a 13 V-J signature told ophthalmopathy apart from stable hyperthyroidism with approximately 90% sensitivity and approximately 84% specificity, and in testing the same model reached 80%/75%.

The TCR beta CDR3 regions were amplified from the RNA transcripts. The first round of RT-PCR for the TCR CDR3 was performed with the HTBI primer set and the Qiagen OneStep RT-PCR kit. The libraries were constructed in a second round of multiplex PCR and then size-selected and purified. Sequencing of the libraries was done on an Illumina HiSeq2000 using paired-end 100 bp reads. As for the authors' bioinformatics: SOAPnuke was used to process the raw data, throwing out any read that contained adapters or uncalled bases, had a mean Phred below 15, or lacked an exact constant-primer or identifier match. COPE v1.2.5 was used to merge the high-quality paired reads, and each unique nucleotide sequence was defined as a clonotype. MiTCR v1.1 was used to align clonotypes to the IMGT TRBV, TRBD and TRBJ reference segments. The analysis was restricted to V-J combinations with a frequency above 0.0001, which together covered 99% to 99.2% of the repertoires. A TCS score was defined as the ratio of F50 (clonal expansion) to E x V (chaos), with BLOSUM62-based TCRdist applied between CDR3 peptides within each V-J. Welch's t-statistics and random forest reduced several hundred V-J features to roughly 13, which were used in a naive Bayes classifier (R e1071). In TCRdb, the public reads were trimmed at Q25 with fastp and aligned with MiXCR, with productive beta chains retained. CDR3 protein duplicates are merged, each entry listing the most common genes and DNA. These V and J calls derive from TCRdb rather than the authors' analysis. Within this sample are roughly 380,000 distinct CDR3 sequences, with 15% to 20% of them counted one time only. Of the sample, about 16% is held by the ten largest clones.

Ophthalmopathy patients had moderately to severely active disease, Clinical Activity Score of at least 3, NOSPECS grade of at least 4, and duration under 3 months. Any patient with an uncontrolled infection, another autoimmune disease, pregnancy or lactation was excluded. Diagnoses relied on clinical symptoms, serum thyroxine and TRAb, thyroid ultrasound and orbital computed tomography. PBMCs were isolated from 7.5 to 10 ml of fresh peripheral blood by Ficoll-Paque density gradient centrifugation. Total RNA was extracted with Trizol reagent, and quality was checked on an Agilent 2100 Bioanalyzer. Cut back by 11 bases and 9 bases, the V and J ends lie 19 bases apart. CDR1 LNHDA and CDR2 SQIVND are derived from the germline V gene (reference sequence). The CDR3 numbers 12 residues from cysteine through phenylalanine. Just CDR3 DNA is preserved here, 36 bases in frame from base 1.

Material: blood. Rearrangement joined TRBV19 to TRBJ1-2, and perhaps TRBD1 as D gene, on 5 matching bases. The clonotype originates from a woman between 40 and 50 years old with Graves' ophthalmopathy. The CDR3: CAGSTGDFSYTF. The nucleotide sequence is TGTGCCGGGTCGACGGGGGACTTTAGCTACACCTTC.